These T cell receptor beta chains were read from a single sample in a study of shared clonotypes between healthy human individuals. Profiled with immunoSEQ multiplex PCR; TCRdb holds only in-frame clones, not every one. This repertoire shows about 670,000 clones, 72% found once; its top ten account for around 2%. The sample taken for sequencing was memory CD4+ T cells sorted from blood. These receptors all come from a woman aged 30 to 39 in good health. Each CDR3 is given with its conserved first and last residue. The order of the fields is V gene, CDR3 length, J gene, D gene, clone size, CDR3 protein, CDR3 DNA. D genes are given only for firm matches. Expanded clones are given a class, and other clones once, few, many or no size at all.

TRBV11-2	15	TRBJ2-7	-	-	CASSLLSGGTYEQYF	TGTGCCAGCAGCTTACTCAGCGGCGGGACCTACGAGCAGTACTTC
TRBV7-2	14	TRBJ1-5	TRBD1	once	CASSSAGGAGPQHF	TGTGCCAGCAGCTCCGCAGGGGGCGCCGGGCCCCAGCATTTT
TRBV5-1	14	TRBJ1-1	-	once	CASSLTRETTEAFF	TGCGCCAGCAGCTTGACGAGGGAGACCACTGAAGCTTTCTTT
TRBV5-1	17	TRBJ2-5	-	few	CASSFKALGFSTETQYF	TGCGCCAGCAGCTTCAAGGCGCTCGGGTTCTCGACGGAGACCCAGTACTTC
TRBV5-1	16	TRBJ2-2	TRBD2	-	CASSPTSTIVAGELFF	TGCGCCAGCAGCCCGACTAGCACAATTGTGGCCGGGGAGCTGTTTTTT
TRBV5-6	14	TRBJ2-1	TRBD1	once	CASSTLDRADEQFF	TGTGCCAGCAGCACCTTGGACAGGGCGGATGAGCAGTTCTTC
TRBV5-1	14	TRBJ2-7	TRBD1	-	CASSSRTGNYEQYF	TGCGCCAGCAGCTCCCGGACAGGGAACTACGAGCAGTACTTC
TRBV28	12	TRBJ1-2	-	-	CASSPADYGYTF	TGTGCCAGCAGCCCTGCTGACTATGGCTACACCTTC
TRBV18	15	TRBJ2-2	TRBD2	-	CASSPQRDNTGELFF	TGTGCCAGCTCACCGCAGCGGGACAACACCGGGGAGCTGTTTTTT
TRBV30	14	TRBJ2-3	-	few	CAWSVLLDTDTQYF	TGTGCCTGGAGTGTCCTGCTAGATACAGATACGCAGTATTTT
TRBV18	13	TRBJ2-5	-	-	CASSGYSQETQYF	TGTGCCAGCTCAGGGTACAGCCAAGAGACCCAGTACTTC
TRBV7-2	13	TRBJ2-6	-	-	CASSLENFRQLTF	TGTGCCAGCAGCTTAGAGAATTTTAGGCAACTGACTTTC
TRBV30	14	TRBJ2-3	TRBD2	-	CAHTSGSGADTQYF	TGTGCCCACACTAGCGGGAGTGGCGCAGATACGCAGTATTTT
TRBV19	15	TRBJ1-5	TRBD1	few	CASSMGQGADQPQHF	TGTGCCAGTAGTATGGGGCAGGGGGCGGATCAGCCCCAGCATTTT
TRBV5-4	14	TRBJ1-1	TRBD1	-	CASSFTGENTEAFF	TGTGCCAGCAGCTTTACAGGGGAGAACACTGAAGCTTTCTTT
TRBV14	16	TRBJ2-2	TRBD2	few	CASSHFGREVTGELFF	TGTGCCAGCAGCCACTTTGGGCGGGAGGTCACCGGGGAGCTGTTTTTT
TRBV5-1	14	TRBJ1-1	-	-	CASSLGAGKGEAFF	TGCGCCAGCAGCTTGGGAGCGGGGAAGGGTGAAGCTTTCTTT
TRBV5-6	17	TRBJ1-2	-	many	CASSLHLAARRSHGYTF	TGTGCCAGCAGCCTTCATCTGGCCGCCCGTCGGAGCCATGGCTACACCTTC
TRBV10-3	16	TRBJ2-3	TRBD2	few	CAISGGLAGGQDTQYF	TGTGCCATCAGTGGTGGACTAGCGGGAGGTCAAGATACGCAGTATTTT
TRBV6-6	15	TRBJ1-2	-	-	CASSLDPIRGYGYTF	TGTGCCAGCAGCCTAGACCCAATCCGCGGCTATGGCTACACCTTC
TRBV7-3	14	TRBJ1-1	-	-	CASRSVMGSTEAFF	TGTGCCAGCAGATCTGTAATGGGTTCCACTGAAGCTTTCTTT
TRBV28	11	TRBJ1-1	-	-	CASSATVEAFF	TGTGCCAGCAGCGCGACGGTCGAAGCTTTCTTT
TRBV10-3	13	TRBJ2-7	-	few	CAISDLGTSEQYF	TGTGCCATCAGTGATTTGGGAACCAGCGAGCAGTACTTC
TRBV6-1	12	TRBJ1-5	TRBD1	-	CASSGDRVTQHF	TGTGCCAGCAGTGGGGACAGGGTGACCCAGCATTTT
TRBV10-1	13	TRBJ2-1	-	-	CASSDGLYNEQFF	TGCGCCAGCAGTGATGGACTGTACAATGAGCAGTTCTTC
TRBV7-9	16	TRBJ2-3	TRBD1	-	CASSPTGIYNTDTQYF	TGTGCCAGCAGTCCGACAGGGATATATAACACAGATACGCAGTATTTT
TRBV6-6	15	TRBJ1-1	-	-	CASSPGAGFDTEAFF	TGTGCCAGCAGTCCAGGCGCTGGCTTCGACACTGAAGCTTTCTTT
TRBV11-2	14	TRBJ2-1	-	-	CASSPPGVRHEQFF	TGTGCCAGCAGCCCCCCCGGCGTACGACATGAGCAGTTCTTC
TRBV7-8	18	TRBJ2-5	TRBD2	-	CASSLGGALAGGQETQYF	TGTGCCAGCAGCTTAGGAGGGGCACTAGCGGGAGGACAAGAGACCCAGTACTTC
TRBV5-1	16	TRBJ1-5	-	-	CASSPVSGGWNQPQHF	TGCGCCAGCAGCCCAGTTTCCGGGGGCTGGAATCAGCCCCAGCATTTT